One TCR beta chain is described in this entry. This specimen comes from a study of technical replicates of blood from a handful of donors. Here immunoSEQ multiplex PCR was the method, and the copy in TCRdb shows in-frame clones only, minus some. Counted here are 75,000 to 95,000 clones, about 90% occurring once; the ten biggest clones make up approximately 0.27%. The CDR3 consists of 15 residues. The ends were cut back, 5 bases at V and 1 base at J, with 12 bases in the middle. The germline V gene encodes CDR1 MGHRA and CDR2 YSYEKL. The receptor was derived from a human donor in good health. Sequenced: T cells isolated from PBMCs. The chain links TRBV4-1 to TRBJ2-1, with D possibly TRBD1 on 5 matching bases. The CDR3 sequence: CASSRTRDSYNEQFF. In DNA form, the CDR3 reads TGCGCCAGCAGCAGAACCAGGGATTCCTACAATGAGCAGTTCTTC.